This T cell receptor beta chain was obtained from a study of CD8 T cells in Susac syndrome. The trim removed 5 bases at V and 2 bases at J, leaving 3 bases unmatched. The germline V gene encodes CDR1 MNHEY and CDR2 SMNVEV (reference sequence). The CDR3 is made up of 16 amino acids. Of note for this clonotype: The antigen remains undetermined.

Study-wide results and limits: Only a relatively small number of individuals were included in the TCR sequencing and HLA analysis.

With random hexamers, roughly 0.45 to 1 ug RNA was reverse transcribed. Multiplex PCR with immunoSEQ amplified the TCR beta CDR3 across 54 Vbeta and 13 Jbeta. TCRdb processed the immunoSEQ multiplex PCR reads anew with MiXCR; each CDR3 protein has one entry. Of approximately 190,000 distinct CDR3 sequences listed, around 93% are singletons. CD8+ and CD4+ T cells taken from blood had their TCR beta sequenced. The authors negatively isolated CD8+ and CD4+ T cells and FACS-enriched TEMRA cells. J is TRBJ2-1 and V is TRBV27, with 13 bases matching TRBD2. Sequencing input: CD4+ T cells from PBMCs. This sequence was found in a human donor in good health. CDR3 nucleotides: TGTGCCAGCAGTATGACTAGCGGGGGGCCCTACAATGAGCAGTTCTTC. Translating it yields CASSMTSGGPYNEQFF.